The 30 T cell receptor beta chains listed next were all sequenced from one sample in a study of OX40 agonist ivuxolimab in advanced cancers. Produced via immunoSEQ multiplex PCR; TCRdb's table is partial and in-frame only. The sample includes 78,000 or so clones, more than 75% seen only once; the top ten take around 0.7%. Here the sequenced sample was CD4+ or CD8+ T cells sorted from blood, taken in a trial of the OX40 agonist ivuxolimab. The receptors shown here come from an adult with an advanced solid tumor such as melanoma, head and neck, liver or kidney cancer.

The gene calls are TRBV30 and TRBJ2-2, with 9 bases fitting TRBD2. The CDR3 has 21 amino acids. Germline V lookup: CDR1 GTSNPN, CDR2 SVGIG (reference sequence). Trimming removed 3 bases from V and 2 bases from J; junction bases left unmatched: 22. The CDR3 DNA follows: TGTGCCTGGAGCTCCCCTTTCCCCAAAACCTCTAGCGGGAAAAACACCGGGGAGCTGTTTTTT. This encodes CAWSSPFPKTSSGKNTGELFF.

This clone showed up just once. The rearrangement uses TRBV15 and TRBJ2-4; 7 bases are a match to TRBD1. V gave up 3 bases and J gave up 0 bases; unmatched junction bases: 11. The CDR3 covers 18 residues. The V gene's germline CDR1 is LNHNV and CDR2 YYDKDF (reference sequence). The CDR3: CATSRPNLGQLAKNIQYF. The DNA for the CDR3 is TGTGCCACCAGCAGGCCGAACTTGGGACAGCTAGCCAAAAACATTCAGTACTTC.

This chain joins TRBV6-5 and TRBJ2-7, with 7 bases lining up with TRBD2. The V gene's germline CDR1 is MNHEY and CDR2 SVGAGI. There are 16 residues in the CDR3. Germline trimming cut 4 bases from V and 2 bases from J; bases unmatched to any gene: 11. In nucleotides, the CDR3 is TGTGCCAGCAGTTTTCTTCGGGCTAGCGGTACCTACGAGCAGTACTTC. This encodes CASSFLRASGTYEQYF.

Here the CDR3 reads CASSSSGGMNNEQFF. CDR3 bases: TGTGCCAGCAGCTCTTCGGGGGGGATGAACAATGAGCAGTTCTTC. The J gene is TRBJ2-1, the V gene TRBV28; 8 positions match TRBD2. The V and J ends lost 6 bases and 5 bases, in that order; junction bases with no gene match: 9. Per the germline V gene, CDR1 is MDHEN and CDR2 is SYDVKM. This CDR3 has 15 residues.

The chain uses TRBV19 and TRBJ1-1, with unresolved D. The germline V and J ends were trimmed by 5 bases and 12 bases, with 19 bases remaining between them. Germline V gene sequence: CDR1 LNHDA, CDR2 SQIVND (reference sequence). The length of the CDR3 is 13 residues. The CDR3 DNA reads TGTGCCAGTAGTGAGTCCGGGGAGGGCGTGACTTTCTTT. Amino acid sequence: CASSESGEGVTFF.

V usage is TRBV7-8 and J usage is TRBJ1-4; D call uncertain. V was clipped by 3 bases and J by 7 bases, with 3 bases between them. CDR1 is SGHVS and CDR2 is FQNEAQ in the germline V gene. The CDR3 contains 11 residues. The CDR3 region has the DNA TGTGCCAGCAGCTTGAGTGAAAAACTGTTTTTT. Protein: CASSLSEKLFF. The variable domain in full, completed from reference TRBV7-8 and TRBJ1-4, reads GAGVSQSPRYKVAKRGQDVALRCDPISGHVSLFWYQQALGQGPEFLTYFQNEAQLDKSGLPSDRFFAERPEGSVSTLKIQRTQQEDSAVYLCASSLSEKLFFGSGTQLSVL.

The genes are TRBV21-1 and TRBJ2-4; TRBD2, the table's D call, was not compared with the DNA. TRBV21-1 is labeled a pseudogene. This CDR3 region has 15 residues. The CDR3 spells CASSRGEVRGNIQYF. The CDR3 coding sequence is TGTGCCAGCAGCCGGGGGGAGGTTAGGGGAAACATTCAGTACTTC.

The rearrangement joins TRBV28 to TRBJ1-2, with 7 bases identical to TRBD1. Trimming at V came to 7 bases and at J to 6 bases, leaving 8 bases not matched to a gene. The germline gives CDR1 MDHEN, CDR2 SYDVKM. The CDR3 has 13 amino acids. DNA for the CDR3: TGTGCCAGCAACTGGGAGGGGGCAGATGGCTACACCTTC. It yields the protein CASNWEGADGYTF.

This sequence joins TRBV5-1 and TRBJ2-7; no clear D gene. From germline, CDR1 is SGHRS and CDR2 YFSETQ. V gave up 4 bases and J gave up 5 bases, with 19 bases separating them. CDR3 length: 15 amino acids. The CDR3 loop is CASSLLSGAANEQYF. The CDR3, as DNA: TGCGCCAGCAGCCTTTTATCTGGTGCGGCCAACGAGCAGTACTTC.

The J gene is TRBJ1-5, the V gene TRBV2, with D tentatively TRBD1 (5 bases). Looked up from germline, CDR1 is SNHLY and CDR2 is FYNNEI. V gave up 5 bases and J gave up 4 bases, with 12 bases separating them. This CDR3 has 14 amino acids. DNA for the CDR3: TGTGCCAGCAGTTACGACCGGGGGAATCAGCCCCAGCATTTT. Protein product: CASSYDRGNQPQHF.

This sequence joins TRBV4-2 and TRBJ2-2; D is unresolved. The germline V and J ends were trimmed by 0 bases and 7 bases, with 15 bases remaining between them. Germline V CDR1 and CDR2: LGHNA, YNFKEQ. This CDR3 is built from 16 residues. The CDR3 bases are TGTGCCAGCAGCCAAGAGCCCCAGCGTCCGGGCGGGGAGCTGTTTTTT. It is translated as CASSQEPQRPGGELFF.

V gene TRBV30 combines with J gene TRBJ1-5; possibly TRBD1 for D (5 bases). Between the trimmed V and J ends, which lost 3 bases and 2 bases, there was a span of 8 bases. The CDR3 has 13 amino acids. Per the germline V gene, CDR1 is GTSNPN and CDR2 is SVGIG (reference sequence). CDR3 loop: CAWRGVGNQPQHF. The CDR3 DNA follows: TGTGCCTGGAGGGGGGTAGGCAATCAGCCCCAGCATTTT.

The CDR3 here is CSVADRATEAFF. The DNA of the CDR3 is TGCAGCGTGGCCGACAGGGCTACTGAAGCTTTCTTT. This chain uses TRBV29-1 with TRBJ1-1; 7 bases are a match to TRBD1. The J segment lost 5 bases and the V segment lost 6 bases, leaving 6 bases of the junction unmatched. This CDR3 region has 12 residues. The germline V gene encodes CDR1 SQVTM and CDR2 ANQGSEA.

The V gene is TRBV7-8, the J gene TRBJ1-1, with D perhaps TRBD1 (5 bases). This CDR3 contains 14 residues. V shed 5 bases and J shed 3 bases, with 13 bases lying between them. Germline V CDR1 and CDR2: SGHVS, FQNEAQ. CDR3 in DNA: TGTGCCAGCAGCCCCATGGGGGGGGACACTGAAGCTTTCTTT. Translation gives CASSPMGGDTEAFF.

This chain uses TRBV28 with TRBJ2-1; 10 bases align to TRBD2. After removal of 6 bases from V and 7 bases from J, the junction contained 12 bases not matched to a gene. This CDR3 spans 16 amino acids. From germline, CDR1 is MDHEN and CDR2 SYDVKM. As DNA, the CDR3 is TGTGCCAGCAGCGCCTGGACTAGCGGCCTTGGGAATGAGCAGTTCTTC. It yields the protein CASSAWTSGLGNEQFF.

The chain recombines TRBV18 with TRBJ1-6; no firm D call. Per the germline V gene, CDR1 is KGHSH and CDR2 is LQKENI. This CDR3 contains 17 residues. V was shortened by 3 bases and J by 0 bases, with 12 bases between the two germline ends. In DNA, the CDR3 is TGTGCCAGCTCACCTATACAGCCGAACTCCTATAATTCACCCCTCCACTTT. It codes for CASSPIQPNSYNSPLHF.

The V gene is TRBV15, the J gene TRBJ1-2; D unclear. The germline gives CDR1 LNHNV, CDR2 YYDKDF (reference sequence). Between the trimmed V and J ends, which lost 5 bases and 4 bases, there was a span of 14 bases. The CDR3 spans 14 residues. The CDR3 coding sequence is TGTGCCACCAGCCCCCAAGAGAGCGGCTATGGCTACACCTTC. Encoded protein: CATSPQESGYGYTF.

This clone was counted once. J is TRBJ1-2 and V is TRBV20-1; D unresolved. CDR3 length: 10 amino acids. The germline gives CDR1 DFQATT, CDR2 SNEGSKA (reference sequence). Trimming took 3 bases from V and 6 from J, leaving 5 bases between them. The CDR3 nucleotides are TGCAGTGCTAGCGGGGATGGCTACACCTTC. The encoded protein is CSASGDGYTF.

The CDR3 sequence is CASRLAGGAGDTQYF. The CDR3 DNA reads TGTGCCAGCAGGCTAGCGGGGGGCGCGGGAGATACGCAGTATTTT. The chain links TRBV2 to TRBJ2-3; TRBD2 matches at 11 bases. The CDR3 spans 15 residues. Looked up from germline, CDR1 is SNHLY and CDR2 is FYNNEI. The ends lost 6 bases at V and 5 bases at J; junction bases unmatched: 7. Full variable domain (rest looked up from reference TRBV2 and TRBJ2-3): EPEVTQTPSHQVTQMGQEVILRCVPISNHLYFYWYRQILGQKVEFLVSFYNNEISEKSEIFDDQFSVERPDGSNFTLKIRSTKLEDSAMYFCASRLAGGAGDTQYFGPGTRLTVL.

The rearrangement joins TRBV10-1 to TRBJ2-7, with 12 bases that match TRBD2. The CDR3 loop spans 15 amino acids. Trimming at V came to 7 bases and at J to 11 bases, leaving 15 bases not matched to a gene. CDR1 and CDR2 from the germline V gene are WNHNN and SYGVQD (reference sequence). The CDR3 loop reads CASIRTDRTSGEKYF. The DNA for the CDR3 is TGCGCCAGCATCCGGACAGATCGGACTAGCGGGGAGAAGTACTTC.

This chain links TRBV27 with TRBJ2-7; possibly TRBD1 or TRBD2 for D (5 bases each). The germline CDR1 and CDR2 sequences are MNHEY and SMNVEV (reference sequence). V was trimmed by 3 bases and J by 5 bases, leaving 17 bases between them. The CDR3 spans 15 residues. Written as DNA, the CDR3 is TGTGCCAGCAGTTTCATTTCCGGGGCAGGGCACGAGCAGTACTTC. This codes for CASSFISGAGHEQYF.

The chain is built from TRBV30 and TRBJ1-5, with 8 bases matching TRBD1. The CDR3 totals 15 residues. V was pared by 1 base and J by 6 bases, with 8 bases of the junction left unmatched. In germline, CDR1 is GTSNPN, CDR2 SVGIG (reference sequence). The chain's CDR3 is CAWSARTGSGQPQHF. The CDR3 DNA follows: TGTGCCTGGAGTGCCCGGACAGGGTCCGGTCAGCCCCAGCATTTT. Variable domain in full (rest from reference TRBV30 and TRBJ1-5): SQTIHQWPATLVQPVGSPLSLECTVEGTSNPNLYWYRQAAGRGLQLLFYSVGIGQISSEVPQNLSASRPQDRQFILSSKKLLLSDSGFYLCAWSARTGSGQPQHFGDGTRLSIL.

This chain links TRBV14 with TRBJ2-5; TRBD2 matches 10 bases. Germline lookup yields CDR1 SGHDN and CDR2 FVKESK. The J segment lost 6 bases and the V segment lost 2 bases, leaving 3 bases of the junction unmatched. The CDR3 totals 14 residues. The CDR3 spells CASSQSSGSQTQYF. The CDR3 DNA reads TGTGCCAGCAGCCAATCTAGCGGGAGCCAGACCCAGTACTTC.

There are a few counts of this clone. V usage is TRBV10-3 and J usage is TRBJ2-7, with 10 nucleotides matching TRBD2. The CDR3 has 14 residues. CDR1 and CDR2 from the germline V gene are ENHRY and SYGVKD. V shed 7 bases and J 2 bases; nucleotides not matched to a gene: 5. The DNA for the CDR3 is TGTGCCATCATGGCAGCGGGGGGGCCCTACGAGCAGTACTTC. It codes for CAIMAAGGPYEQYF.

The chain recombines TRBV7-9 with TRBJ2-4; 7 bases fit TRBD1. V shed 3 bases and J 3 bases; nucleotides not matched to a gene: 5. The CDR3 spans 15 residues. Germline V CDR1 and CDR2: SEHNR, FQNEAQ (reference sequence). DNA for the CDR3: TGTGCCAGCAGCTTCCCCGGGACAGACAAAAACATTCAGTACTTC. Translated, it gives CASSFPGTDKNIQYF.

The V gene is TRBV7-6, the J gene TRBJ2-3, with 10 bases identical to TRBD2. The germline V gene encodes CDR1 SGHVS and CDR2 FNYEAQ. Trimming took 5 bases from V and 2 from J; bases not matched to a gene: 4. The CDR3 is 15 amino acids. CDR3 region: CASSPTSGNTDTQYF. In nucleotides, the CDR3 is TGTGCCAGCAGCCCAACTAGCGGGAACACAGATACGCAGTATTTT.

The rearrangement uses TRBV27 and TRBJ1-5; no firm D call. Germline CDR1 is MNHEY and CDR2 is SMNVEV (reference sequence). The CDR3 contains 16 residues. Trimming stripped 4 bases from V and 1 base from J, with 14 bases between. The CDR3 coding sequence is TGTGCCAGCAGTTCTAGGACCCCGGGCAGCAATCAGCCCCAGCATTTT. Translated: CASSSRTPGSNQPQHF.

The V gene is TRBV18, the J gene TRBJ2-1; 10 bases fit TRBD2. The germline CDR1 and CDR2 sequences are KGHSH and LQKENI. The length of the CDR3 is 15 residues. Trimming cost V 5 bases and J 6 bases; bases outside gene matches: 7. CDR3 residues: CASSISSGSSNEQFF. For the CDR3, the DNA is TGTGCCAGCTCAATATCTAGCGGGAGTAGCAATGAGCAGTTCTTC.

This chain links TRBV5-8 with TRBJ1-5; 7 nucleotides align to TRBD1. Germline V lookup: CDR1 SGHTS, CDR2 YDEGEE. V lost 5 bases to trimming and J lost 0 bases; unmatched junction nucleotides: 2. The CDR3 contains 14 residues. The CDR3 sequence: CASRGQSSNQPQHF. Written as DNA, the CDR3 is TGTGCCAGCAGGGGACAGAGTAGCAATCAGCCCCAGCATTTT. Complete variable domain (other parts from reference TRBV5-8 and TRBJ1-5): EAGVTQSPTHLIKTRGQQATLRCSPISGHTSVYWYQQALGLGLQFLLWYDEGEERNRGNFPPRFSGRQFPNYSSELNVNALELEDSALYLCASRGQSSNQPQHFGDGTRLSIL.

The rearrangement joins TRBV5-1 to TRBJ2-7; D perhaps matches TRBD1 (5 bases). The V and J ends lost 4 bases and 3 bases respectively, with 11 bases between them. The CDR3 is 13 residues long. From germline, CDR1 is SGHRS and CDR2 YFSETQ. In DNA, the CDR3 is TGCGCCAGCAGCCTGGGCAGGGACTACGAGCAGTACTTC. It specifies CASSLGRDYEQYF.